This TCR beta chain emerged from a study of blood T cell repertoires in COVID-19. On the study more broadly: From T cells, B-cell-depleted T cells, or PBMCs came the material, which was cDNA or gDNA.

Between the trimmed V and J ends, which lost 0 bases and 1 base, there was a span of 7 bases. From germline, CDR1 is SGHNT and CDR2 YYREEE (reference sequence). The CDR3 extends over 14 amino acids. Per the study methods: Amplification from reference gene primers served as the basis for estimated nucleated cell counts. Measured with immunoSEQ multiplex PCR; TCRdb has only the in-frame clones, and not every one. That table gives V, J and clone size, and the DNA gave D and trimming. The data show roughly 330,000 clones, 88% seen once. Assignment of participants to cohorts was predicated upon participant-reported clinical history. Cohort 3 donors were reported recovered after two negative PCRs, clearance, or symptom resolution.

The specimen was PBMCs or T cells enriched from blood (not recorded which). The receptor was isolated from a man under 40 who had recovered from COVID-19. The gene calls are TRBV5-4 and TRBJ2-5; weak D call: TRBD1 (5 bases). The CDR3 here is CASSLDRSQETQYF. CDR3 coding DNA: TGTGCCAGCAGCTTGGACAGGAGCCAAGAGACCCAGTACTTC.